A single sample gave rise to the 23 T cell receptor beta chains below, sequenced in a study of PD-L1 blockade in urothelial cancer. Profiled with immunoSEQ multiplex PCR; TCRdb holds only in-frame clones, not every one. The sample holds 60,000 or so clones, approximately 81% seen once. Time point meaning: pretreatment peripheral blood. The sample here was PBMCs, taken around atezolizumab (anti-PD-L1) treatment. The receptors were gathered from a man between 65 and 80 years old with urothelial cancer.

A word on this clone: Germline is not matched at one junction end, which may reflect a read error. In the same sample, other DNA sequences code for this CDR3. The rearrangement links TRBV13 to TRBJ1-2; D not certain. The germline V gene has CDR1 PRHDT and CDR2 FYEKMQ (reference sequence). This CDR3 comprises 12 residues. The CDR3 coding sequence is TGCGCCAGCAGCCGCTCGACACATGGCTACACCTTC. It translates to CASSRSTHGYTF.

The V and J genes are TRBV9 and TRBJ2-5, with D possibly matching TRBD2 (7 bases). Deletions cut 4 bases from V and 2 bases from J, with 15 bases between. CDR3 length: 15 amino acids. Per the germline V gene, CDR1 is SGDLS and CDR2 is YYNGEE. CDR3 sequence: CASSPEGGAQETQYF. As DNA, the CDR3 is TGTGCCAGCAGCCCCGAAGGGGGGGCTCAAGAGACCCAGTACTTC.

This rearrangement joins TRBV5-6 to TRBJ2-7, with 12 bases fitting TRBD2. Germline CDR1 and CDR2: SGHDT and YYEEEE. Losses at the gene ends were 0 bases for V and 0 bases for J; bases not matched to a gene: 4. The CDR3 spans 17 residues. The CDR3, as DNA: TGTGCCAGCAGCTTGGGGGTGGGACTAGCGGGCTCCTACGAGCAGTACTTC. Protein product: CASSLGVGLAGSYEQYF.

The chain carries TRBV2 and TRBJ1-5; 8 bases line up with TRBD1. The CDR3 covers 14 residues. Germline V gene sequence: CDR1 SNHLY, CDR2 FYNNEI. Trimming cost V 7 bases and J 3 bases; bases outside gene matches: 5. CDR3 in DNA: TGTGCCAGCAATGGACAGGGTATCAATCAGCCCCAGCATTTT. Residues: CASNGQGINQPQHF.

This sequence joins TRBV19 and TRBJ2-1; D call uncertain. The V gene's germline CDR1 is LNHDA and CDR2 SQIVND (reference sequence). The CDR3 covers 13 residues. Deletions cut 3 bases from V and 7 bases from J, with 10 bases between. The CDR3 DNA sequence: TGTGCCAGTAGTATCGGCAGGTGGAATGAGCAGTTCTTC. This translates into CASSIGRWNEQFF.

The chain has TRBV7-8 and TRBJ2-5, with 7 bases lining up with TRBD1. Per germline, CDR1 SGHVS and CDR2 FQNEAQ. Unmatched junction bases numbered 4, after V lost 5 bases and J lost 1 base. CDR3 length: 14 amino acids. In DNA form, the CDR3 reads TGTGCCAGCAGCCCAGGGGACAGCCAAGAGACCCAGTACTTC. This translates into CASSPGDSQETQYF.

The rearrangement uses TRBV19 and TRBJ2-3, with 10 nucleotides matching TRBD2. Germline V gene lookup returns CDR1 LNHDA and CDR2 SQIVND (reference sequence). This CDR3 is built from 13 residues. The CDR3 bases are TGTGCTACCGGGACTAGCGTATCAGATACGCAGTATTTT. It encodes CATGTSVSDTQYF.

This clone turned up a few times. The chain joins TRBV19 to TRBJ1-5, with 7 bases aligning to TRBD1. This CDR3 has 14 amino acids. Germline V gene data show CDR1 as LNHDA and CDR2 as SQIVND (reference sequence). Trimming removed 3 bases from V and 3 bases from J; junction bases left unmatched: 2. CDR3: CASSMTGYNQPQHF. Here the CDR3 DNA reads TGTGCCAGTAGTATGACAGGGTACAATCAGCCCCAGCATTTT.

This chain joins TRBV11-3 and TRBJ1-5; 9 positions agree with TRBD1. The CDR3 runs to 18 residues. Germline CDR1 is SGHNT and CDR2 is YENEEA. V gave up 0 bases and J gave up 5 bases; unmatched junction bases: 11. In nucleotides, the CDR3 is TGTGCCAGCAGCTTAGAGTGGACAGGGGAAAGTGTTGATCAGCCCCAGCATTTT. Protein: CASSLEWTGESVDQPQHF.

This sequence joins TRBV6-5 and TRBJ1-3; the D is unclear. The CDR3 spans 13 residues. Per the germline V gene, CDR1 is MNHEY and CDR2 is SVGAGI. Trimming took 4 bases from V and 4 from J, leaving 8 bases between them. CDR3 region: CASSSLYGNTIYF. CDR3 nucleotide sequence: TGTGCCAGCAGTTCCCTCTACGGAAACACCATATATTTT.

The gene calls are TRBV11-3 and TRBJ2-1; 11 bases match TRBD2. This CDR3 has 14 amino acids. The ends lost 4 bases at V and 8 bases at J; junction bases unmatched: 4. CDR1 and CDR2 (germline): SGHNT, YENEEA. CDR3 in DNA: TGTGCCAGCAGCTCGGGTAGCGGGAGGGATGAGCAGTTCTTC. This translates into CASSSGSGRDEQFF.

Regarding this clone: The sample has other DNA sequences that encode this CDR3 too. The chain recombines TRBV19 with TRBJ2-7; 9 bases agree with TRBD1. The V gene end was trimmed by 4 bases and the J gene end by 2 bases; junction bases not matched to a gene: 3. The CDR3 totals 14 residues. Germline CDR1 is LNHDA and CDR2 is SQIVND (reference sequence). The DNA of the CDR3 is TGTGCCAGTAGTACCCGACAGGGGGCCTACGAGCAGTACTTC. It codes for CASSTRQGAYEQYF.

The chain has TRBV6-4 and TRBJ2-1, with 11 bases lining up with TRBD2. CDR3 length equals 15 residues. J was trimmed by 7 bases and V by 3 bases; bases with no gene match: 5. Per germline, CDR1 MRHNA and CDR2 SNTAGT. The CDR3 reads CASSDRLAGLNEQFF. CDR3 coding DNA: TGTGCCAGCAGTGATAGACTAGCGGGATTGAATGAGCAGTTCTTC.

The V and J genes are TRBV27 and TRBJ1-1; 8 positions match TRBD1. Germline values: CDR1 MNHEY, CDR2 SMNVEV (reference sequence). V lost 2 bases, J lost 1 base, and 9 bases stayed unmatched. The CDR3 is 17 residues long. The CDR3 DNA sequence: TGTGCCAGCAGTTTACGGATTTTACAGGGGGGGAACACTGAAGCTTTCTTT. Its protein product is CASSLRILQGGNTEAFF.

This chain connects TRBV29-1 to TRBJ1-1; no clear D gene. Germline loops: CDR1 SQVTM, CDR2 ANQGSEA. Trimming took off 6 bases at V and 1 base at J, with 6 bases between the two ends. The CDR3 runs to 11 residues. The DNA for the CDR3 is TGCAGCGTAAGGAGGAACACTGAAGCTTTCTTT. This gives the protein CSVRRNTEAFF.

The CDR3 loop reads CASKSGGNSGNTIYF. Here the CDR3 DNA reads TGTGCCAGCAAGTCCGGGGGAAACTCTGGAAACACCATATATTTT. V is TRBV28 and J is TRBJ1-3; tentatively, D is TRBD1 (5 bases). The CDR3 is made up of 15 amino acids. V shed 7 bases and J shed 0 bases, with 13 bases lying between them. From germline, CDR1 is MDHEN and CDR2 SYDVKM.

The chain employs TRBV19 and TRBJ1-4; D not resolved. This CDR3 has 18 residues. Trimming left V 6 bases short and J 3 bases short, with 23 bases between. Germline CDR1 reads LNHDA; CDR2 reads SQIVND (reference sequence). Here the CDR3 DNA reads TGTGCCAGTAGCCATGGGAGCGGGTACCGCCAGGCTAATGAAAAACTGTTTTTT. It codes for CASSHGSGYRQANEKLFF.

V usage is TRBV2 and J usage is TRBJ1-4; 8 bases are shared with TRBD1. The CDR3 extends over 14 amino acids. The J segment lost 8 bases and the V segment lost 5 bases, leaving 7 bases of the junction unmatched. Germline values: CDR1 SNHLY, CDR2 FYNNEI. The CDR3 sequence is CASSQTGEEEKLFF. The CDR3 nucleotides are TGTGCCAGCAGTCAGACAGGGGAAGAGGAAAAACTGTTTTTT. Drawing the rest from reference TRBV2 and TRBJ1-4, the complete variable domain is EPEVTQTPSHQVTQMGQEVILRCVPISNHLYFYWYRQILGQKVEFLVSFYNNEISEKSEIFDDQFSVERPDGSNFTLKIRSTKLEDSAMYFCASSQTGEEEKLFFGSGTQLSVL.

This chain uses TRBV4-1 with TRBJ2-1, with 12 bases lining up with TRBD2. The V gene end was trimmed by 0 bases and the J gene end by 3 bases; junction bases not matched to a gene: 3. This CDR3 spans 17 amino acids. The germline V gene encodes CDR1 MGHRA and CDR2 YSYEKL. For the CDR3, the DNA is TGCGCCAGCAGCCAAGATCGACTAGCGGGAGTCTACAATGAGCAGTTCTTC. It encodes CASSQDRLAGVYNEQFF.

A single count supports this clone. The V and J genes are TRBV5-1 and TRBJ1-2; D not resolved. The germline gives CDR1 SGHRS, CDR2 YFSETQ. CDR3 length: 14 amino acids. The V end was cut by 2 bases, the J end by 3 bases, with 11 bases between. CDR3 DNA: TGCGCCAGCAGCTTTCGGGGTAGGGACTATGGCTACACCTTC. Translation gives CASSFRGRDYGYTF.

The V call is TRBV9, the J call TRBJ2-7; perhaps TRBD1 as D (6 bases). The germline gives CDR1 SGDLS, CDR2 YYNGEE. The CDR3 spans 12 residues. V lost 3 bases and J lost 4, with 8 bases in between. CDR3 sequence: CASSAQGYEQYF. In DNA form, the CDR3 reads TGTGCCAGCAGCGCTCAGGGGTACGAGCAGTACTTC.

J is TRBJ2-3 and V is TRBV10-2; the match to TRBD2 covers 10 bases. The CDR3 length is 16 residues. CDR1 is WSHSY and CDR2 is SAAADI in the germline V gene. V was clipped by 6 bases and J by 6 bases; unmatched bases: 12. The CDR3, as DNA: TGCGCCAGCAGCTCAAACAGCGGGAGGGCCGGTGATACGCAGTATTTT. Its protein product is CASSSNSGRAGDTQYF.

The CDR3 sequence: CASQGPGNTIYF. CDR3 DNA: TGTGCCAGCCAGGGCCCGGGAAACACCATATATTTT. The chain uses TRBV9 and TRBJ1-3, with D possibly matching TRBD1 (5 bases). This CDR3 has 12 residues. Per the germline V gene, CDR1 is SGDLS and CDR2 is YYNGEE. Trimming stripped 7 bases from V and 4 bases from J, with 9 bases between.